This entry lists 9 T cell receptor beta chains sequenced from one sample in a study of shared clonotypes between healthy human individuals. Naive-designated CD8 cells lacked CD45RO, were positively enriched for CCR7, and omitted terminally differentiated effector memory CD45RA+ cells. The repertoire was sequenced with immunoSEQ multiplex PCR; TCRdb's copy has only in-frame clones and lacks some. Of a few million clones in the sample, about 94% were seen once. Sequenced material: naive CD8+ T cells from PBMCs. The receptors originated from a man between 18 and 35 years old in good health. Some clones in this sample may be carry-over from other donors' samples.

With regard to this clone: Within the sample, other DNA sequences also encode this same CDR3. The chain employs TRBV27 and TRBJ2-7; tentatively, D is TRBD1 (6 bases). Trimming removed 3 bases at V and 2 bases at J, with 8 bases between. The germline gives CDR1 MNHEY, CDR2 SMNVEV (reference sequence). The CDR3 covers 13 residues. The CDR3 DNA is TGTGCCAGCAGTTTGGGGGCCACCTACGAGCAGTACTTC. This translates into CASSLGATYEQYF.

The CDR3 nucleotides read TGCGCCAGCAGCCAAGAAATGGTGGCAGGGCGTGGGAATGAGCAGTTCTTC. It encodes CASSQEMVAGRGNEQFF. The chain employs TRBV4-1 and TRBJ2-1; D possibly corresponds to TRBD1 (5 bases). V was trimmed by 0 bases and J by 7 bases, leaving 19 bases between them. CDR3 length: 17 residues. Germline CDR1 and CDR2: MGHRA and YSYEKL.

V and J are TRBV6-6 and TRBJ2-1; 10 nucleotides agree with TRBD1. Germline V gene data show CDR1 as MNHNY and CDR2 as SVGAGI (reference sequence). The ends lost 7 bases at V and 6 bases at J; junction bases unmatched: 12. The CDR3 totals 16 residues. This CDR3 is CASTYKGQGFSNEQFF. CDR3 DNA: TGTGCCAGCACCTACAAGGGACAGGGGTTTTCCAATGAGCAGTTCTTC.

The CDR3 region is CAISESKGSSYEQYF. The CDR3 DNA reads TGTGCCATCAGTGAGTCGAAGGGGAGCTCCTACGAGCAGTACTTC. The chain couples TRBV10-3 to TRBJ2-7, with D perhaps assigned TRBD1 or TRBD2 (5 bases each). This CDR3 is 15 amino acids long. The V gene's germline CDR1 is ENHRY and CDR2 SYGVKD. V was cut by 0 bases and J by 0 bases, with 9 bases left in between.

The V call is TRBV6-5, the J call TRBJ2-1; D is perhaps TRBD1 or TRBD2 (5 bases each). Trimming stripped 2 bases from V and 9 bases from J, with 8 bases between. The CDR3 contains 12 residues. Germline values: CDR1 MNHEY, CDR2 SVGAGI. CDR3 region: CASSYGGIEQFF. DNA for the CDR3: TGTGCCAGCAGTTACGGGGGAATTGAGCAGTTCTTC.

V is TRBV6-5 and J is TRBJ2-1, with D possibly TRBD1 on 5 matching bases. The CDR3 is made up of 15 amino acids. CDR1 MNHEY and CDR2 SVGAGI come from the germline V gene. The V end was cut by 7 bases, the J end by 4 bases, with 17 bases between. Here the CDR3 reads CASTRDSSLYNEQFF. The CDR3 coding sequence is TGTGCCAGCACCCGTGACAGTAGCCTTTACAATGAGCAGTTCTTC.

The V gene is TRBV6-6, the J gene TRBJ2-7, with 7 bases identical to TRBD2. The CDR3 is 13 amino acids. J lost 6 bases, V lost 7 bases, and 9 bases had no gene match. Germline-derived CDR1 and CDR2 are MNHNY and SVGAGI (reference sequence). DNA for the CDR3: TGTGCCAGCACCTCTCCAGCGGGGCTCGAGCAGTACTTC. Residues: CASTSPAGLEQYF.

This sequence joins TRBV7-6 and TRBJ2-5; a weak D match, TRBD2 (6 bases). CDR1 and CDR2 from the germline V gene are SGHVS and FNYEAQ. The CDR3 extends over 15 amino acids. With 1 base removed from V and 6 bases from J, the gap between germline ends came to 15 bases. The CDR3 region is CASSLEAGWGKTQYF. The CDR3 DNA sequence: TGTGCCAGCAGCTTAGAGGCGGGGTGGGGGAAGACCCAGTACTTC.

The rearrangement links TRBV29-1 to TRBJ2-7; D is uncertain. With 0 bases removed from V and 5 bases from J, the gap between germline ends came to 5 bases. The CDR3 is made up of 11 amino acids. From germline, CDR1 is SQVTM and CDR2 ANQGSEA. The CDR3 DNA reads as TGCAGCGTTGAAGATTTGAACGAGCAGTACTTC. Amino acid sequence: CSVEDLNEQYF.